This TCR beta chain was obtained from a study of blood T cell repertoires in COVID-19. Method: immunoSEQ multiplex PCR; TCRdb's copy keeps in-frame clones and lacks some. This sample has under 300,000 clones; about 88% occur once, and the top ten carry more than 1.1%. The sequence came from a human donor with COVID-19, enrolled during active disease. The donor label of this sample is uncertain. Sequencing input: peripheral blood.

CDR3 residues: CASSPDGDYEQYF. The CDR3 region has the DNA TGTGCCAGCAGCCCCGACGGGGACTACGAGCAGTACTTC. V and J are TRBV6-5 and TRBJ2-7, with D possibly being TRBD2 (5 bases). The V gene's germline CDR1 is MNHEY and CDR2 SVGAGI. This CDR3 spans 13 amino acids. The V gene lost 6 bases and the J gene lost 3 bases, with 12 bases spanning the gap.